This T cell receptor (beta chain) was retrieved from a study of shared clonotypes between healthy human individuals. Study results and limitations: The naive CD4 repertoires of several donors were compared, and approximately 4.7% of clonotypes were shared.

Between the trimmed V and J ends, which lost 1 base and 6 bases, there was a span of 4 bases. There are 11 residues in the CDR3. Germline CDR1 reads MNHEY; CDR2 reads SMNVEV (reference sequence). About this clone: Its antigen is as yet unknown.

Adult Caucasians living in Nashville, Tennessee made up all of the donors. Over several immunoSEQ plates, each subset's genomic DNA was distributed in even portions. The assay was immunoSEQ multiplex PCR, and TCRdb's table has in-frame clones only and misses some. Of approximately 700,000 clones listed, roughly 73% were seen once; the top ten hold around 2%. The receptor comes from a woman in her twenties or thirties in good health. The genes are TRBV27 and TRBJ2-7, with D uncertain. Material for sequencing was memory CD4+ T cells sorted from blood. Subset described: CD45RA-negative fraction. The CDR3 loop reads CASSLWGEQYF. The CDR3 DNA reads as TGTGCCAGCAGTTTATGGGGCGAGCAGTACTTC.